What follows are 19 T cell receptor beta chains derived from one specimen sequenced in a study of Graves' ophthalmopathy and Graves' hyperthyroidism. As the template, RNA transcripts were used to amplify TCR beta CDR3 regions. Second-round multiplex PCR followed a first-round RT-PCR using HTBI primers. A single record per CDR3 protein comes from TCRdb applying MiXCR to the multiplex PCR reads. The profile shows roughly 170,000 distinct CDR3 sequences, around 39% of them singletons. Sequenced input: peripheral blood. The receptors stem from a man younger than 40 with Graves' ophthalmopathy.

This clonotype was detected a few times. CDR3 amino acids: CASSLAGGPGRGEQYF. DNA of the CDR3: TGTGCCAGCAGCTTAGCGGGTGGGCCCGGCAGGGGGGAGCAGTACTTC. The chain links TRBV7-8 to TRBJ2-7; 7 nucleotides line up with TRBD1. CDR3 length: 16 amino acids. V trimming: 0 bases; J trimming: 7 bases; junction bases outside the gene matches: 12. Germline CDR1 reads SGHVS; CDR2 reads FQNEAQ.

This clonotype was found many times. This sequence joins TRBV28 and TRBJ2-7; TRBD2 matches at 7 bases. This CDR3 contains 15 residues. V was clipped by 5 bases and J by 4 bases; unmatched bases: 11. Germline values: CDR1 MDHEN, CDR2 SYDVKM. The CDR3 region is CASSDRREPRYEQYF. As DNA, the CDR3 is TGTGCCAGCAGTGATCGGCGGGAGCCCCGATACGAGCAGTACTTC.

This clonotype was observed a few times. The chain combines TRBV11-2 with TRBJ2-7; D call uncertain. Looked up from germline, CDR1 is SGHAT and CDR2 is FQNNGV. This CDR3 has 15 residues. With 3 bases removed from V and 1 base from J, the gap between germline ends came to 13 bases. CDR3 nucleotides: TGTGCCAGCAGCTTTAGGAGTTCTTGGTCCTACGAGCAGTACTTC. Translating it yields CASSFRSSWSYEQYF.

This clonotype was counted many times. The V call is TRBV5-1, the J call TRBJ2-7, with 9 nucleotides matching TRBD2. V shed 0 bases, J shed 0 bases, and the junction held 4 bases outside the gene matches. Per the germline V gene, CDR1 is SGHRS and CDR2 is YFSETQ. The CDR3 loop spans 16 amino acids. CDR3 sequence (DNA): TGCGCCAGCAGCTTGGCCGGACTAGCGAACTCCTACGAGCAGTACTTC. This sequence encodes CASSLAGLANSYEQYF.

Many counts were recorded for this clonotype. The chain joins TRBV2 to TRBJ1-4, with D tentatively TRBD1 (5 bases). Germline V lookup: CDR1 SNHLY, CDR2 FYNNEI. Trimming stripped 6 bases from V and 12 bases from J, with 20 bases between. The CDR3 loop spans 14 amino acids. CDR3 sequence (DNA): TGTGCCAGCAGATATACTCTCGGGGACGCGGAACTGTTTTTT. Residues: CASRYTLGDAELFF.

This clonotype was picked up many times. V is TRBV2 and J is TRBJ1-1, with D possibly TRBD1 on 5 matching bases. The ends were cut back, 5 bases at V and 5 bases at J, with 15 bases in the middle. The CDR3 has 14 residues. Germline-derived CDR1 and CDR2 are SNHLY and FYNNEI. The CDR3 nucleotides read TGTGCCAGCAGTACCGCCGGGGGGGGGACTGAAGCTTTCTTT. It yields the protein CASSTAGGGTEAFF.

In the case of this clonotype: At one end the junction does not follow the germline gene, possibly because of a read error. The CDR3: CASSYRGQYYGYTF. The CDR3 DNA reads TGTGCCAGCAGTTACAGGGGGCAGTACTATGGCTACACCTTC. This chain links TRBV24-1 with TRBJ1-2; 9 bases line up with TRBD1. Germline V gene lookup returns CDR1 KGHDR and CDR2 SFDVKD. CDR3 length: 14 amino acids.

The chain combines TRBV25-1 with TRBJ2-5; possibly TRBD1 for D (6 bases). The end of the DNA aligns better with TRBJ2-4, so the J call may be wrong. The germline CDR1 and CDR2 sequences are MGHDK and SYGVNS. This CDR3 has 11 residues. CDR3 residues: CASTQQGIQYF. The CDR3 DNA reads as TGTGCCAGCACCCAACAGGGCATTCAGTACTTC.

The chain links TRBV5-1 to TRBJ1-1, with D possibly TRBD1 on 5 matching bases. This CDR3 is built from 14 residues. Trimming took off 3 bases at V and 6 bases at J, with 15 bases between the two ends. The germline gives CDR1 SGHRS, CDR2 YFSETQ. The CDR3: CASSSAQGTAEAFF. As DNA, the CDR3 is TGCGCCAGCAGCTCAGCGCAGGGTACCGCTGAAGCTTTCTTT.

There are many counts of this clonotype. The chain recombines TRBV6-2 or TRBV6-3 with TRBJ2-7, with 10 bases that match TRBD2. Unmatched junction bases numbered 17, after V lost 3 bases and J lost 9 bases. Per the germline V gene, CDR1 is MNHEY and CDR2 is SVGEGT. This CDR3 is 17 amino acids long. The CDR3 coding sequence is TGTGCCAGCAGTTATTCGCTAGCGGGAGAAGTCTACGAGCGGCAGTACTTC. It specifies CASSYSLAGEVYERQYF.

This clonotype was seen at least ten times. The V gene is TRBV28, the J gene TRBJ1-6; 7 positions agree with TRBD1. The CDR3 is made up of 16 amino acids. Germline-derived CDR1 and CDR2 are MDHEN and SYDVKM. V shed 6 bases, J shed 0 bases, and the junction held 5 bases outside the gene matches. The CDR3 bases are TGTGCCAGCAGGGGACAGAAGGGCTCCTATAATTCACCCCTCCACTTT. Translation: CASRGQKGSYNSPLHF.

As DNA, the CDR3 is TGTGCCAGCAGAAACCCGGGACCCTACGAGCAGTACTTC. It yields the protein CASRNPGPYEQYF. The chain uses TRBV6-2 or TRBV6-3 and TRBJ2-7; D may match TRBD1 or TRBD2 (5 bases each). V shed 6 bases and J shed 2 bases, with 11 bases lying between them. The CDR3 has 13 amino acids. Germline CDR1 reads MNHEY; CDR2 reads SVGEGT.

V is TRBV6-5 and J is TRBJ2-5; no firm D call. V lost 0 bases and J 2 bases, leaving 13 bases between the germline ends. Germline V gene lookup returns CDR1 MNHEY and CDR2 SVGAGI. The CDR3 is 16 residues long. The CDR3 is CASSYSIRNRQETQYF. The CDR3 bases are TGTGCCAGCAGTTACTCGATCCGGAATCGACAAGAGACCCAGTACTTC.

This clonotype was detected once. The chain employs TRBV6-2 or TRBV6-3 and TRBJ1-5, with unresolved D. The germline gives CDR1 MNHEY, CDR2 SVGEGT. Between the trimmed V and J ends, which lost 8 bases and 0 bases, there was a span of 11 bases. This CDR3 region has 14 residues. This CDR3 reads CASSGSYSNQPQHF. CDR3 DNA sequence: TGTGCCAGCTCCGGCTCGTATAGCAATCAGCCCCAGCATTTT.

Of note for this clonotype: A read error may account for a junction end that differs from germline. The CDR3 spells CASSALGQGVETQYF. DNA of the CDR3: TGTGCTAGCAGCGCGCTGGGACAGGGAGTAGAGACCCAGTACTTC. The chain couples TRBV7-7 to TRBJ2-5, with 9 positions matching TRBD1. CDR3 length equals 15 residues. Germline CDR1 SSHAT, CDR2 FNYEAQ (reference sequence).

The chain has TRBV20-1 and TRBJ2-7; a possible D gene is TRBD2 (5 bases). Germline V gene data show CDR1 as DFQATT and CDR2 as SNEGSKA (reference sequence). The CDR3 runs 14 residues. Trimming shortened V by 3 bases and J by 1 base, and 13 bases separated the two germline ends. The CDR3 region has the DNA TGCAGTGCTAGTATAAGCGGCCGATCCTACGAGCAGTACTTC. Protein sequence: CSASISGRSYEQYF.

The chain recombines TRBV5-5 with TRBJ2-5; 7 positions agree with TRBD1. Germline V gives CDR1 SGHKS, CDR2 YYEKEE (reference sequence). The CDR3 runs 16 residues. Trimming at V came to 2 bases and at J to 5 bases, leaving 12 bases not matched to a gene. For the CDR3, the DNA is TGTGCCAGCAGCTTCAAGGGGGCGCGTCTCTCGGAGACCCAGTACTTC. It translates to CASSFKGARLSETQYF.

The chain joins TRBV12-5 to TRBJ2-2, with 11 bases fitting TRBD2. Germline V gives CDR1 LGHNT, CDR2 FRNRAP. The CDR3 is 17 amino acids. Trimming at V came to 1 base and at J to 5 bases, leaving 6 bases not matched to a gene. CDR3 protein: CASGLGLAGGSTGELFF. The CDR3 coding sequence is TGTGCTAGTGGTTTGGGGCTAGCGGGAGGTTCAACCGGGGAGCTGTTTTTT.

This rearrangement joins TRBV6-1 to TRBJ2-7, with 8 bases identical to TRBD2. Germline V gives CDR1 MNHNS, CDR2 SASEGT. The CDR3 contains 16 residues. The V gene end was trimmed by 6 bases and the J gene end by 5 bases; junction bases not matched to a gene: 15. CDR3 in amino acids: CASSLGWGGRHDEQYF. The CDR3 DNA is TGTGCCAGCAGCCTTGGTTGGGGCGGGAGGCACGACGAGCAGTACTTC.